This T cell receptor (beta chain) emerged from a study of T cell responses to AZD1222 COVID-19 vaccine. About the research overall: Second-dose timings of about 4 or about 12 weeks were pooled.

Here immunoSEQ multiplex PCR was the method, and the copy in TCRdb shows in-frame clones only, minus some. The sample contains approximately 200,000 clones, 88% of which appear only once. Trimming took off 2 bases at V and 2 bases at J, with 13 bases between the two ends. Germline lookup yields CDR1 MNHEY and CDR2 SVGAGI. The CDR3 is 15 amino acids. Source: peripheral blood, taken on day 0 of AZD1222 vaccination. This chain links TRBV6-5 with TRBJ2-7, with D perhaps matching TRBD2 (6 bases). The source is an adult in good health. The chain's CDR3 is CASSYEGGAPYEQYF. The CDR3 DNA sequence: TGTGCCAGCAGTTACGAGGGCGGGGCGCCCTACGAGCAGTACTTC.